This T cell receptor beta chain was recovered during a study of Graves' ophthalmopathy and Graves' hyperthyroidism. Amplification of TCR beta CDR3 regions used RNA transcripts. Scientists carried out first-round RT-PCR using HTBI primers and then a second-round multiplex PCR. TCRdb re-analysed the multiplex PCR reads in MiXCR, keeping a single row per CDR3 protein. This sample has approximately 380,000 distinct CDR3 sequences; around 20% occur once, and the top ten carry more than 2.5%. This clonotype was recorded at least ten times. What it recognizes is unknown. Study-level results: Clonotypes were expanded in thyroid at above 0.001 frequency, and most also appeared in blood.

Sequencing was carried out using peripheral blood. This clonotype was sampled from a woman aged 18-29 years with stable Graves' hyperthyroidism.

The CDR3 loop is CASSSAGTANTEAFF. CDR3 sequence (DNA): TGTGCCAGCAGCTCCGCCGGGACAGCGAACACTGAAGCTTTCTTT. This chain joins TRBV7-6 and TRBJ1-1; 7 nucleotides line up with TRBD1. Germline V CDR1 and CDR2: SGHVS, FNYEAQ. V was clipped by 4 bases and J by 1 base; unmatched bases: 6. This CDR3 has 15 residues.